This TCR beta chain appears in the sequencing data of a study of OX40 agonist ivuxolimab in advanced cancers. Study-level information: Administration of intravenous ivuxolimab to patients occurred every 2 weeks at 0.01 to 10 mg/kg.

Individuals having autoimmune disease history or systemic immunosuppression were not enrolled. Turning to this clone: Antigen specificity is unknown.

The table came from immunoSEQ multiplex PCR; TCRdb's copy has only in-frame clones and leaves some out. The table includes 55,000 to 90,000 clones, approximately 78% detected once. This CDR3 is 15 amino acids long. The germline CDR1 and CDR2 sequences are MNHNS and SASEGT. Trimming at V came to 7 bases and at J to 5 bases, leaving 12 bases not matched to a gene. Points from the study as a whole: At doses 0.1 to 3.0 mg/kg, CD4+ and CD8+ clones expanded.

This chain connects TRBV6-1 to TRBJ2-3; 7 positions match TRBD2. Sequencing was performed on CD4+ or CD8+ T cells sorted from blood, taken in a trial of the OX40 agonist ivuxolimab. The TCR originated in an adult with an advanced solid tumor such as melanoma, head and neck, liver or kidney cancer. For the CDR3, the DNA is TGTGCCAGCAAGTTCAGCGGGGCCCCCGGAGATACGCAGTATTTT. Translation: CASKFSGAPGDTQYF.